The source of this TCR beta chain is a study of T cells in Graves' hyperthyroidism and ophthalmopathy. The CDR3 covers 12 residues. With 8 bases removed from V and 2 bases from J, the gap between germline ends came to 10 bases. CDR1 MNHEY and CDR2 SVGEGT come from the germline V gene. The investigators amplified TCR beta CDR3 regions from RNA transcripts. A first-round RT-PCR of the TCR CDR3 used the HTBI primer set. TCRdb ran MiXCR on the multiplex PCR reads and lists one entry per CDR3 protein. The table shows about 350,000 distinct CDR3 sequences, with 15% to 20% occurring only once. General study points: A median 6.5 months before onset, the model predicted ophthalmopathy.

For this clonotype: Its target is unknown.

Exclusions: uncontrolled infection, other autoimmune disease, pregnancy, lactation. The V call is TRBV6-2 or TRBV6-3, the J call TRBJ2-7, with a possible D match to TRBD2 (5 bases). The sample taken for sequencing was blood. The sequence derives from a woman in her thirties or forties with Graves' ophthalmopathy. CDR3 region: CASQADTYEQYF. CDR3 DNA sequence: TGTGCCAGCCAAGCGGATACCTACGAGCAGTACTTC.